This TCR beta chain originates from a study of blood T cells in healthy people across ages. Germline CDR1 reads LGHDT; CDR2 reads YNNKEL (reference sequence). The CDR3 totals 15 residues. V lost 4 bases and J lost 0; bases outside the gene matches: 5. Primed by a sample-barcoded 5' primer and a J-beta primer mix, a second PCR proceeded for about 6 to 11 cycles. One entry per CDR3 protein, called by TCRdb with MiXCR from the 5' RACE reads. The sample lists approximately 1.5 million distinct CDR3 sequences; roughly a third were seen once. The chain links TRBV3-1 to TRBJ2-7; TRBD2 matches at 8 bases. The source of this sequence is a woman aged 25 to 39 in good health. Sample: blood. CDR3 sequence: CASSRSRGGSYEQYF. The CDR3 DNA reads TGTGCCAGCAGCCGTAGCCGGGGGGGCTCCTACGAGCAGTACTTC.